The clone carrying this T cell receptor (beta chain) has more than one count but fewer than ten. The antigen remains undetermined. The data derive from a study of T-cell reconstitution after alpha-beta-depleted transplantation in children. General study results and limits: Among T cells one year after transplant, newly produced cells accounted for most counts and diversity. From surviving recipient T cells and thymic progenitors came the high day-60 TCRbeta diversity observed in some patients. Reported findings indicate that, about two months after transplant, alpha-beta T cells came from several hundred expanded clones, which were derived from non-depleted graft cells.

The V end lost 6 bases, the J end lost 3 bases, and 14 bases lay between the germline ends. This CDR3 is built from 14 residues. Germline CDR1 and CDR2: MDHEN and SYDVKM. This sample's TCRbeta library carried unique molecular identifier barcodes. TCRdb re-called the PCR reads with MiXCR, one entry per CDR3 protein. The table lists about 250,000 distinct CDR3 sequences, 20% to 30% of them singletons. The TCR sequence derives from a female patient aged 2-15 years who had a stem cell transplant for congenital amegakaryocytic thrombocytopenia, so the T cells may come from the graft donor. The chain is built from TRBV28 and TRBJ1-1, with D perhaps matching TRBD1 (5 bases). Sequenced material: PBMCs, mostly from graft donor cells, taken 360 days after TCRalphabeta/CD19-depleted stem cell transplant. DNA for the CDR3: TGTGCCAGCAGCAGTTTAGGGGCGGACACTGAAGCTTTCTTT. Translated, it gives CASSSLGADTEAFF.